Here is one T cell receptor beta chain with its context. No antigen is known for it. Germline V gene sequence: CDR1 SGDLS, CDR2 YYNGEE. This CDR3 spans 15 amino acids. The ends lost 3 bases at V and 5 bases at J; junction bases unmatched: 5. This sample was taken from a study of response to subunit inactivated influenza vaccine. Broader study findings: Authors suggested seasonal influenza vaccinations each recruit few new T cells.

TCRdb analysed the RT-PCR reads with MiXCR anew, one entry per CDR3 protein. Among about 830,000 distinct CDR3 sequences, approximately 17% were seen once, and the ten largest hold about a tenth. The starting material was PBMCs from blood, obtained 5 to 6 days after vaccination. This sequence was found in a man in his fifties or sixties who received an inactivated influenza vaccine. The chain recombines TRBV9 with TRBJ1-1; 12 bases match TRBD1. CDR3 amino acids: CASSGWDRGRTEAFF. The CDR3 DNA reads as TGTGCCAGCAGCGGATGGGACAGGGGGCGGACTGAAGCTTTCTTT. Full variable domain (remainder filled in from reference TRBV9 and TRBJ1-1): DSGVTQTPKHLITATGQRVTLRCSPRSGDLSVYWYQQSLDQGLQFLIQYYNGEERAKGNILERFSAQQFPDLHSELNLSSLELGDSALYFCASSGWDRGRTEAFFGQGTRLTVV.